These 5 T cell receptor beta chains were sequenced from one sample in a study of T cells in Graves' hyperthyroidism and ophthalmopathy. Amplified TCR beta CDR3 regions came from RNA transcripts. The TCR CDR3 first-round RT-PCR relied on the HTBI primer set. TCRdb analysed the multiplex PCR reads with MiXCR anew, one entry per CDR3 protein. The sample records tens of thousands of distinct CDR3 sequences, less than 50% being singletons. The source material was blood. These receptors were obtained from a woman in her 50s with Graves' hyperthyroidism that later progressed to Graves' ophthalmopathy.

This clonotype occurred many times. This chain links TRBV5-4 with TRBJ2-3; 8 nucleotides match TRBD2. Unmatched junction bases numbered 9, after V lost 4 bases and J lost 2 bases. CDR3 size: 16 residues. Germline V CDR1 and CDR2: SGHNT, YYREEE (reference sequence). This chain's CDR3 is CASSLGLAGPTDTQYF. DNA for the CDR3: TGTGCCAGCAGCCTCGGACTAGCAGGCCCCACAGATACGCAGTATTTT.

V is TRBV9 and J is TRBJ1-2, with 8 bases matching TRBD1. The junction had 12 bases not matched to a gene; V was cut back by 3 bases and J by 5 bases. Germline V lookup: CDR1 SGDLS, CDR2 YYNGEE. The CDR3 runs 16 residues. CDR3 sequence reads: CASSAQGAAGPYGYTF. For the CDR3, the DNA is TGTGCCAGCAGCGCGCAGGGGGCCGCAGGGCCTTATGGCTACACCTTC.

Comment on this clonotype: No conserved phenylalanine or tryptophan ends this CDR3, so it is likely a read error. Because the CDR3's place on the DNA is in doubt, the DNA is left out and the CDR3 is given as listed by TCRdb. J is TRBJ2-1 and V is TRBV5-8; the DNA was not used to check the table's D call, TRBD2. CDR1 and CDR2 from the germline V gene are SGHTS and YDEGEE. The CDR3 adds up to 10 amino acids, both ends counted. The CDR3 here is CASIPPGLAG.

A single count supports this clonotype. The rearrangement uses TRBV20-1 and TRBJ2-7; D not certain. The CDR3 extends over 14 amino acids. The V end lost 1 base, the J end lost 2 bases, and 12 bases lay between the germline ends. CDR1 is DFQATT, CDR2 SNEGSKA, per germline (reference sequence). The CDR3 region is CSARGVGITYEQYF. The CDR3 DNA reads as TGCAGTGCTAGAGGGGTAGGAATTACCTACGAGCAGTACTTC.

The chain joins TRBV19 to TRBJ1-3, with 8 nucleotides matching TRBD1. The J segment lost 0 bases and the V segment lost 3 bases, leaving 7 bases of the junction unmatched. The CDR3 is 17 residues long. CDR1 and CDR2 from the germline V gene are LNHDA and SQIVND (reference sequence). As DNA, the CDR3 is TGTGCCAGTAGTATTTATTGGGGGACAGGCTCTGGAAACACCATATATTTT. It translates to CASSIYWGTGSGNTIYF.